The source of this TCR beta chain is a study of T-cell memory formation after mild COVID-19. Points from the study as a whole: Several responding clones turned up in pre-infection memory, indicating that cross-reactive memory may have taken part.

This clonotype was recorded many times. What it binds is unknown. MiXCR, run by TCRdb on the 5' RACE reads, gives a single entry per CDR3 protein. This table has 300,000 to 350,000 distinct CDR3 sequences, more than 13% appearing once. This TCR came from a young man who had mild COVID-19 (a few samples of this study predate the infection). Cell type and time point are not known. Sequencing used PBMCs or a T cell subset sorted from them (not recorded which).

CDR3 residues: CASSSGRTSLFF. As DNA, the CDR3 is TGTGCCAGCAGTTCCGGGCGGACAAGTCTATTTTTT. The chain recombines TRBV12-3 or TRBV12-4 with TRBJ1-4, with D possibly TRBD1 on 5 matching bases. The V end lost 4 bases, the J end lost 17 bases, and 17 bases lay between the germline ends. This CDR3 region has 12 residues.